This T cell receptor (beta chain) was identified in a study of regulatory T cells in long-lasting Graves disease listed by TCRdb under 2021. Notes on the research overall: In the newly diagnosed Graves' disease group, patients had been taking antithyroid drugs for less than 3 months. Patients with persistent Graves' disease were compared with patients with newly diagnosed Graves' disease using TCR sequencing and RNA sequencing of peripheral blood. The study was registered as a clinical trial and conducted in China. A total of 33 samples underwent TCR sequencing, from some 13 patients with persistent Graves' disease and about 20 patients with newly diagnosed Graves' disease. Results the study describes overall, beyond this receptor: Peripheral blood alone was examined, since thyroid tissue, which constituted the primary lesion, could not be accessed. The small sample size was acknowledged by the authors as a limitation that may reduce accuracy. Only the TCR beta chain was sequenced and analyzed. Preferential use of TRBV28, TRBJ1-2 and TRBJ2-5 was observed in persistent disease, whereas TRBV20-1 and TRBJ2-1 were favored in newly diagnosed disease. Compared with newly diagnosed patients, persistent Graves' disease patients had lower TCR Shannon entropy and fewer highly expanded clones, which suggests clonal expansion. Persistent patients shared more public clonotypes among themselves (2,741) than newly diagnosed patients did (about 1,000).

Per the germline V gene, MNHNS is the CDR1 and SASEGT is the CDR2. V loses 8 bases at its end and J loses 6 bases; junction bases beyond the gene matches: 12. The CDR3, from cysteine to phenylalanine, totals 14 residues. The entry retains the CDR3 DNA only, 42 bases that are in frame from base 1. There are a few counts of this clonotype. Its antigen is not yet known. No much larger clonotype is one base removed from it; base qualities were not supplied. The library came from multiplex PCR. Sequencing used an Illumina HiSeq 4000. To build TCR beta libraries, CDR3 regions were amplified by Arm-PCR using iRepertoire HTBI primers. Before sequencing, the PCR products underwent gel purification. The original pipeline was this. Gene usage analysis of CDR3 amino acid clonotypes relied on the 60 or so TRBV and around 14 TRBJ segments identified across samples. Filtered high-quality paired reads were merged into contigs using COPE and FqMerger. BLAST was used to align contigs to the IMGT TRBV, TRBD and TRBJ reference genes, and CDR3 was defined following IMGT. Any clonotype with a frequency above 0.1% was counted as a highly expanded clone. Repertoire diversity was measured by Shannon entropy, and V-J evenness by the Gini coefficient. Public clonotypes were defined as clonotypes shared by more than one individual. TCRdb ran its own pipeline on the public reads, namely fastp trimming at Q25 and MiXCR clone calling, and kept in-frame beta chains. All rows with the same CDR3 protein become a single entry with the most common DNA and genes. The V and J calls were not made by the authors but by TCRdb's processing. The sample has about 560,000 distinct CDR3 sequences on record, about 16% of them singletons. The biggest ten clones account for 12% of the sample.

The time point label, as the study defines it: newly diagnosed GD, antithyroid drugs for less than 3 months. For both TCR sequencing and RNA sequencing, RNA was extracted from PBMCs in TRIzol. The diagnosis of Graves' disease was made according to American Thyroid Association guidelines. Recruitment of patients was carried out at an endocrinology department in Xi'an, China. Each patient gave 9 to 10 milliliters of peripheral blood, collected in an EDTA anticoagulant tube. PBMCs were isolated by Ficoll Paque Plus density gradient separation without further T cell sorting. An Agilent 2100 Bioanalyzer and agarose gel were used to assess RNA quality, and a NanoDrop 2000 was used to measure RNA concentration. These data were also reused for a study on T cells in Graves' hyperthyroidism and ophthalmopathy. As described in the second report: Stable Graves' hyperthyroidism was defined as the absence of progression to ophthalmopathy over 18 months of follow-up. Hyperthyroidism patients were aged 18 to 65 years and newly diagnosed, with disease duration of less than 2 months. Any patient with an uncontrolled infection, another autoimmune disease, pregnancy or lactation was excluded. Clinical symptoms, serum thyroxine and TRAb, thyroid ultrasound, and orbital computed tomography formed the basis for the diagnoses. The TCR CDR3 was subjected to a first round of RT-PCR using the HTBI primer set and the Qiagen OneStep RT-PCR kit. Most expanded thyroid clonotypes (frequency above 0.001) were also detected in blood, a finding suggesting that blood repertoires may reflect thyroid immune responses. In cross-validation, a model built on a 13 V-J signature told ophthalmopathy apart from stable hyperthyroidism with 85% to 90% sensitivity and about 81% specificity, and in testing the same model reached 80%/75%. In validation, the model predicted progression to ophthalmopathy with approximately 69% sensitivity and 72.22% specificity, a median of around 6.6 months before onset. To identify distinguishing TCR V-J signatures, a discovery cohort of 90 to 100 patients was used, comprising 40 to 45 with Graves' ophthalmopathy and some 57 with stable Graves' hyperthyroidism. Prospective prediction of ophthalmopathy was tested in an independent validation cohort of fewer than 20 hyperthyroidism patients and 15 to 17 patients who later progressed to ophthalmopathy. For training and testing, the approximately 97 patients in the discovery cohort were randomly divided in a 7:3 ratio. In addition, the study compared T-cell repertoires in thyroid tissue and in blood from five or six Graves' hyperthyroidism patients. Once sampling was done, hyperthyroidism patients were given methimazole at a starting dose of 30 mg daily, whereas ophthalmopathy patients were given high-dose intravenous methylprednisolone. A second multiplex PCR round built the libraries, followed by size selection and purification. Libraries were sequenced paired-end with 100 bp reads on an Illumina HiSeq2000. SOAPnuke was used to process the raw data, removing reads that contained adapters or uncalled bases, had a mean Phred below 15, or lacked an exact match to the constant primer or identifier. COPE v1.2.5 was used to merge the high-quality paired reads, and each unique nucleotide sequence was defined as a clonotype. Clonotypes were aligned to IMGT TRBV, TRBD and TRBJ reference segments using MiTCR v1.1. Only V-J combinations with frequency above 0.0001, covering about 99% of repertoires, were analysed. A TCS score was defined as the ratio between F50 (clonal expansion) and ExV (chaos), using BLOSUM62-based TCRdist between CDR3 peptides within each V-J. Welch's t-statistics and random forest reduced several hundred V-J features to around 14, which were used in a naive Bayes classifier (R e1071). No statistical method was used to fix the sample size in advance, and group allocation was not hidden from the investigators. The paper reports TCR Vbeta CDR3 sequencing of about 140 peripheral blood samples: around 45 ophthalmopathy, around 80 hyperthyroidism and 17 progressor patients.

The chain is made from TRBV6-1 and TRBJ1-1; the central 7 bases match TRBD1. Sequences were derived from peripheral blood mononuclear cells (PBMCs), sampled at new diagnosis, from a patient treated with antithyroid drugs. The sequence was collected from a man aged 18 to 29 with Graves disease. Donor details come from another sample of the same person, matched by shared clones. The DNA sequence is given as TGTGCCAGCGGGGGACGACAGGGAAATCCTGAAGCTTTCTTT. This codes for CASGGRQGNPEAFF.